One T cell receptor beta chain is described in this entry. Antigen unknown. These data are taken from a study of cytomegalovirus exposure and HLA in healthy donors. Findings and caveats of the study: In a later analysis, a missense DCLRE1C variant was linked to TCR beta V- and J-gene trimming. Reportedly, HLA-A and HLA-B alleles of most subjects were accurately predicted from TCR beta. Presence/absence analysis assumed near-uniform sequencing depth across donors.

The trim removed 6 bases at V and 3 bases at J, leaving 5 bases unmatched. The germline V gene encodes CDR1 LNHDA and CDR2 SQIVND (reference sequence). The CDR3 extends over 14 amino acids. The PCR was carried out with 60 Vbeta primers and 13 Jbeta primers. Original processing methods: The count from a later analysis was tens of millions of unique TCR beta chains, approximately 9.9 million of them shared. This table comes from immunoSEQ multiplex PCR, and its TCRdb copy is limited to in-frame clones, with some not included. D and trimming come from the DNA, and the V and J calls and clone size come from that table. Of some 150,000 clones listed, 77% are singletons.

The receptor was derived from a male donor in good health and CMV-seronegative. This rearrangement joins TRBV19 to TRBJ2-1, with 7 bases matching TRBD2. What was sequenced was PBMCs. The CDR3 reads CASRESGIYNEQFF. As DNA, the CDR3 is TGTGCCAGTAGAGAGAGCGGGATCTACAATGAGCAGTTCTTC.